This is a list of T cell receptor beta chains from one sample in a study of a mutant IDH1 vaccine in newly diagnosed glioma. These receptors are not linked to any known antigen. Produced via immunoSEQ multiplex PCR; TCRdb's table is partial and in-frame only. Of about 53,000 clones detected, roughly 82% appear once; the ten largest clones hold roughly 3.2%. The source was PBMCs, collected from a glioma patient whose treatment included an IDH1 peptide vaccine. All receptors derive from a woman younger than 30 with glioma. Some clones in this sample may be carry-over from other donors' samples. Each CDR3 is given with its conserved first and last residue. The order of the fields is D gene, J gene, V gene, clone size, CDR3 DNA, CDR3 protein. The D gene is left open where the match is weak. The listing skips clone size in some rows; elsewhere it reads once, few, many or a size class.

D: -; J: TRBJ2-7; V: TRBV13; size: -; DNA: TGTGCCAGCAGCCGAGGTGGGGGGCACGAGCAGTACTTC; CDR3: CASSRGGGHEQYF
D: -; J: TRBJ1-2; V: TRBV4-1; size: few; DNA: TGCGCCAGCAGCCAAGAGGGCGGGAAAGGGTACTATGGCTACACCTTC; CDR3: CASSQEGGKGYYGYTF
D: TRBD1; J: TRBJ2-7; V: TRBV18; size: once; DNA: TGTGCCAGCTCAGTCGGACAGGGTCCCTACGAGCAGTACTTC; CDR3: CASSVGQGPYEQYF
D: TRBD1; J: TRBJ2-7; V: TRBV18; size: -; DNA: TGTGCCAGCTCCCCGTCGGGACAGGGATCGGGCGAGCAGTACTTC; CDR3: CASSPSGQGSGEQYF
D: TRBD2; J: TRBJ2-1; V: TRBV9; size: -; DNA: TGTGCCAGCAGCGAAGCGGGAGGGCCCTACAATGAGCAGTTCTTC; CDR3: CASSEAGGPYNEQFF
D: TRBD1; J: TRBJ2-7; V: TRBV4-2; size: -; DNA: TGTGCCAGCAGCCCGGGACAGGTTGGATACGAGCAGTACTTC; CDR3: CASSPGQVGYEQYF
D: TRBD2; J: TRBJ2-1; V: TRBV6-6; size: -; DNA: TGTGCCAGCAGTAGGCGGGCGGGGGAGAATGAGCAGTTCTTC; CDR3: CASSRRAGENEQFF
D: -; J: TRBJ2-2; V: TRBV6-6; size: few; DNA: TGTGCCAGCTTCACCGGGGAGCTGTTTTTT; CDR3: CASFTGELFF
D: -; J: TRBJ2-6; V: TRBV2; size: once; DNA: TGTGCCAGCAGTGCCTCTGGGGCCAACGTCCTGACTTTC; CDR3: CASSASGANVLTF
D: TRBD1; J: TRBJ1-1; V: TRBV7-9; size: -; DNA: TGTGCCAGCAGCCGGGGACAGGTGACTGAAGCTTTCTTT; CDR3: CASSRGQVTEAFF
D: -; J: TRBJ1-1; V: TRBV5-6; size: -; DNA: TGTGCCAGCAGCAGGGGCGGGGGGCCTGAAGCTTTCTTT; CDR3: CASSRGGGPEAFF
D: TRBD1; J: TRBJ1-1; V: TRBV18; size: -; DNA: TGTGCCAGCTCACCCCTCCCGGGACAGGGTGACGGTGAAGCTTTCTTT; CDR3: CASSPLPGQGDGEAFF
D: -; J: TRBJ1-1; V: TRBV7-2; size: -; DNA: TGTGCCAGCAGCTTCGGACAGACTGAAGCTTTCTTT; CDR3: CASSFGQTEAFF
D: -; J: TRBJ1-3; V: TRBV6-6; size: -; DNA: TGTGCCAGCACTGGTTATCGGGGCTCTGGAAACACCATATATTTT; CDR3: CASTGYRGSGNTIYF
D: TRBD1; J: TRBJ1-3; V: TRBV2; size: few; DNA: TGTGCCAGCGGGGGGACAGCTGGAAACACCATATATTTT; CDR3: CASGGTAGNTIYF
D: TRBD1; J: TRBJ1-1; V: TRBV14; size: -; DNA: TGTGCCAGCAGCCAACGCACAGGGGCCCTCTCCAAGGCTTTCTTT; CDR3: CASSQRTGALSKAFF
D: TRBD1; J: TRBJ2-7; V: TRBV9; size: -; DNA: TGTGCCAGCAGCCCAGGACAGGCCTCCTACGAGCAGTACTTC; CDR3: CASSPGQASYEQYF
D: -; J: TRBJ1-2; V: TRBV6-5; size: -; DNA: TGTGCCAGCAGTTACGACAGCTACTATGGCTACACCTTC; CDR3: CASSYDSYYGYTF
D: -; J: TRBJ1-1; V: TRBV4-1; size: -; DNA: TGCGCCAGCAGCCAAGTTTGGGAGAGGGGCACTGAAGCTTTCTTT; CDR3: CASSQVWERGTEAFF
D: -; J: TRBJ2-2; V: TRBV29-1; size: -; DNA: TGCAGCGTGCTAAAGGAAGAGCTGTTTTTT; CDR3: CSVLKEELFF
D: TRBD2; J: TRBJ2-3; V: TRBV9; size: -; DNA: TGTGCCAGCAGCGTAGGGGCGGGAGGGCCGGAAGATACGCAGTATTTT; CDR3: CASSVGAGGPEDTQYF
D: -; J: TRBJ2-3; V: TRBV7-2; size: -; DNA: TGTGCCAGCAGCTTAGCCAGCAACACAGATACGCAGTATTTT; CDR3: CASSLASNTDTQYF
D: -; J: TRBJ1-2; V: TRBV29-1; size: -; DNA: TGCAGCGTTGAGCCCGATAACTATGGCTACACCTTC; CDR3: CSVEPDNYGYTF
D: -; J: TRBJ2-5; V: TRBV7-2; size: -; DNA: TGTGCCAGCAGCTTACGGGGCCGGGAGACCCAGTACTTC; CDR3: CASSLRGRETQYF
D: -; J: TRBJ1-5; V: TRBV4-1; size: -; DNA: TGCGCCAGCAGCCAAGTGCGATCGGGGAATCAGCCCCAGCATTTT; CDR3: CASSQVRSGNQPQHF
D: -; J: TRBJ1-1; V: TRBV25-1; size: -; DNA: TGTGCCAGCAGGAGGGAAGCTTTGAACACTGAAGCTTTCTTT; CDR3: CASRREALNTEAFF
D: -; J: TRBJ2-7; V: TRBV27; size: -; DNA: TGTGCCAGCAGTTCCCCCGGATGGCCCGAGCAGTACTTC; CDR3: CASSSPGWPEQYF
D: TRBD1; J: TRBJ1-1; V: TRBV27; size: -; DNA: TGTGCCAGCAGTTTACAGGGGGCAAACACTGAAGCTTTCTTT; CDR3: CASSLQGANTEAFF
D: TRBD2; J: TRBJ2-5; V: TRBV28; size: -; DNA: TGTGCCAGCAGTTTTGGGGGGGGTGAGACCCAGTACTTC; CDR3: CASSFGGGETQYF
D: -; J: TRBJ1-2; V: TRBV19; size: -; DNA: TGTGCCAGTAGTGGGGCAGCCTTTGGCTACACCTTC; CDR3: CASSGAAFGYTF
D: -; J: TRBJ1-1; V: TRBV27; size: -; DNA: TGTGCCAGCAGTTTATCTGGGAGAAGAAGCACTGAAGCTTTCTTT; CDR3: CASSLSGRRSTEAFF
D: -; J: TRBJ1-5; V: TRBV23-1; size: -; DNA: TGCGCCAGACCGACAGTGGATCAGCCCCAGCATTTT; CDR3: CARPTVDQPQHF
D: TRBD1; J: TRBJ1-2; V: TRBV14; size: -; DNA: TGTGCCAGCAGCCAAGATCCGACAGGGGGCTTGCGGTATGGCTACACCTTC; CDR3: CASSQDPTGGLRYGYTF
D: -; J: TRBJ1-5; V: TRBV15; size: -; DNA: TGTGCCACCAGCAGAGATCCCATTTCTAATCAGCCCCAGCATTTT; CDR3: CATSRDPISNQPQHF
D: -; J: TRBJ1-2; V: TRBV10-3; size: -; DNA: TGTGCCATCAACGAGCAGGCTAACTATGGCTACACCTTC; CDR3: CAINEQANYGYTF
D: -; J: TRBJ2-7; V: TRBV7-2; size: once; DNA: TGTGCCAGCAGCTTAGCCCAGGTGGGCTACGAGCAGTACTTC; CDR3: CASSLAQVGYEQYF
D: TRBD2; J: TRBJ2-5; V: TRBV10-3; size: -; DNA: TGTGCCATCACCGAGGGGACTAGCGGATTAGAGACCCAGTACTTC; CDR3: CAITEGTSGLETQYF
D: -; J: TRBJ2-6; V: TRBV6-1; size: few; DNA: TGTGCCAGCAGTGCTAACAGGGGGGGGACCTCTGGGGCCAACGTCCTGACTTTC; CDR3: CASSANRGGTSGANVLTF
D: -; J: TRBJ1-1; V: TRBV19; size: few; DNA: TGTGCCAGTAGCTGGGGGATGAACACTGAAGCTTTCTTT; CDR3: CASSWGMNTEAFF
D: TRBD1; J: TRBJ1-6; V: TRBV15; size: -; DNA: TGTGCCACCAGCAGAGCAGCCGGGACAGGGGGTTCACCCCTCCACTTT; CDR3: CATSRAAGTGGSPLHF
D: -; J: TRBJ1-2; V: TRBV4-1; size: -; DNA: TGCGCCAGCAGCCAAGATATTTCGGTGGGAGGGAACTATGGCTACACCTTC; CDR3: CASSQDISVGGNYGYTF
D: TRBD1; J: TRBJ2-7; V: TRBV18; size: -; DNA: TGTGCCAGCTCACCATTACGGCAGGGGGCTTACGAGCAGTACTTC; CDR3: CASSPLRQGAYEQYF
D: -; J: TRBJ1-6; V: TRBV6-1; size: once; DNA: TGTGCCAGCAGCGAACGGGACTCCCGGCTGGGATCACCCCTCCACTTT; CDR3: CASSERDSRLGSPLHF
D: -; J: TRBJ2-5; V: TRBV6-1; size: -; DNA: TGTGCCAGCAGTTCTAACCAGGGAGCAAAAGAGACCCAGTACTTC; CDR3: CASSSNQGAKETQYF
D: TRBD1; J: TRBJ1-2; V: TRBV4-1; size: -; DNA: TGCGCCAGCAGCCTCACAGGGGGGGGTAACTATGGCTACACCTTC; CDR3: CASSLTGGGNYGYTF
D: -; J: TRBJ2-3; V: TRBV29-1; size: -; DNA: TGCAGCGTTGGAGCCGGGGGCGGCGGAGATACGCAGTATTTT; CDR3: CSVGAGGGGDTQYF
D: TRBD1; J: TRBJ1-1; V: TRBV5-4; size: -; DNA: TGTGCCAGCAGCTTGGGGACAGGGGTCACTGAAGCTTTCTTT; CDR3: CASSLGTGVTEAFF
D: -; J: TRBJ1-1; V: TRBV30; size: -; DNA: TGTGCCTGCTGGGACCAGGGGTATCGGAACACTGAAGCTTTCTTT; CDR3: CACWDQGYRNTEAFF
D: -; J: TRBJ2-7; V: TRBV5-4; size: -; DNA: TGTGCCAGCAGTTCAGGGAGATTCGGCTACGAGCAGTACTTC; CDR3: CASSSGRFGYEQYF
D: -; J: TRBJ2-3; V: TRBV12-1; size: -; DNA: TGTGCCGGAGTTTTAGGGCTAGCGGGGTCAGATACGCAGTATTTT; CDR3: CAGVLGLAGSDTQYF
D: -; J: TRBJ2-7; V: TRBV14; size: -; DNA: TGTGCCAGCAGTCGGACAGGAGGGTACAACTACGAGCAGTACTTC; CDR3: CASSRTGGYNYEQYF
D: -; J: TRBJ1-1; V: TRBV29-1; size: few; DNA: TGCAGCGTTTGGAGGACGGGGAACACTGAAGCTTTCTTT; CDR3: CSVWRTGNTEAFF
D: TRBD1; J: TRBJ1-3; V: TRBV11-3; size: few; DNA: TGTGCCAGCAGCTATCTGGGACAGGCGGGAAACACCATATATTTT; CDR3: CASSYLGQAGNTIYF
D: -; J: TRBJ1-1; V: TRBV2; size: -; DNA: TGTGCCAGCAGGTTCCGGGACTCTACGCGGGTAGCTTTCTTT; CDR3: CASRFRDSTRVAFF
D: -; J: TRBJ2-7; V: TRBV5-1; size: once; DNA: TGCGCCAGCAGCCCCCGACTCGGGACGAATAGCTACGAGCAGTACTTC; CDR3: CASSPRLGTNSYEQYF
D: -; J: TRBJ1-2; V: TRBV9; size: -; DNA: TGTGCCAGCAGCGTAGTTCAGTTCGGCTATGGCTACACCTTC; CDR3: CASSVVQFGYGYTF
D: -; J: TRBJ1-5; V: TRBV15; size: -; DNA: TGTGCCACCAGCAGCACATTCCAGCCCCAGCATTTT; CDR3: CATSSTFQPQHF
D: -; J: TRBJ2-7; V: TRBV6-5; size: -; DNA: TGTGCCAGCACCATCGGAAACTCCCAAATCCACGAGCAGTACTTC; CDR3: CASTIGNSQIHEQYF
D: -; J: TRBJ2-5; V: TRBV25-1; size: -; DNA: TGTGCCAGCAGTGAATATAGAGAGACCCAGTACTTC; CDR3: CASSEYRETQYF